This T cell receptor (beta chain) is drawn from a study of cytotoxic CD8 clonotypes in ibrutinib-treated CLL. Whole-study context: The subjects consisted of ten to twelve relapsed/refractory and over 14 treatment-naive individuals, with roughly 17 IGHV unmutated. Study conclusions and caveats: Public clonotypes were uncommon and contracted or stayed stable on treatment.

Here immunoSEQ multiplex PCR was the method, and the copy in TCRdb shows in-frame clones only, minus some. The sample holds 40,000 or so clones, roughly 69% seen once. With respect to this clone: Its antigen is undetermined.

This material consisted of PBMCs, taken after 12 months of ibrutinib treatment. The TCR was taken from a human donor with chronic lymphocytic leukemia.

CDR3 nucleotides: TGTGCCAGTAGTATTTTGCCAGGGACAGGGGACTATGGCTACACCTTC. This codes for CASSILPGTGDYGYTF. The V and J genes are TRBV19 and TRBJ1-2; TRBD1 aligns across 10 bases. Trimming removed 3 bases from V and 3 bases from J; junction bases left unmatched: 7. Germline V gives CDR1 LNHDA, CDR2 SQIVND (reference sequence). CDR3 length equals 16 residues.